The 5 T cell receptor beta chains below come from one sample, sequenced in a study of cytomegalovirus exposure and HLA in healthy donors. 60 Vbeta and 13 Jbeta primers were used in PCR. Libraries were prepared by immunoSEQ multiplex PCR; TCRdb keeps only in-frame clonotypes and omits some of them. Of about 140,000 clones in the sample, around 81% were seen once. Sequencing was carried out using PBMCs. The receptors were gathered from a male donor in good health and CMV-seronegative.

The V and J genes are TRBV5-4 and TRBJ2-5, with 9 bases that match TRBD2. CDR1 is SGHNT, CDR2 YYREEE, per germline (reference sequence). With V trimmed by 4 bases and J by 3 bases, 4 bases remained unmatched. The CDR3 length is 14 residues. The CDR3 spells CASSPGTSKETQYF. The DNA for the CDR3 is TGTGCCAGCAGCCCCGGGACTAGCAAAGAGACCCAGTACTTC. Based on the CDR3 plus reference TRBV5-4 and TRBJ2-5, the full variable domain is ETGVTQSPTHLIKTRGQQVTLRCSSQSGHNTVSWYQQALGQGPQFIFQYYREEENGRGNFPPRFSGLQFPNYSSELNVNALELDDSALYLCASSPGTSKETQYFGPGTRLLVL.

The chain is built from TRBV19 and TRBJ1-1, with 7 bases aligning to TRBD1. The CDR3 extends over 17 amino acids. Germline V gene lookup returns CDR1 LNHDA and CDR2 SQIVND (reference sequence). V lost 4 bases to trimming and J lost 0 bases; unmatched junction nucleotides: 11. CDR3 sequence: CASSTASDRLMNTEAFF. The CDR3, as DNA: TGTGCCAGTAGTACGGCCTCGGACAGGCTTATGAACACTGAAGCTTTCTTT.

This chain connects TRBV25-1 to TRBJ1-4, with a weak D call TRBD1 (5 bases). The CDR3 extends over 17 amino acids. V lost 0 bases and J 7 bases, leaving 18 bases between the germline ends. Per the germline V gene, CDR1 is MGHDK and CDR2 is SYGVNS. The CDR3 nucleotides are TGTGCCAGCAGTGAATACTTTAGGCAGGGAAAAGGTGAAAAACTGTTTTTT. This sequence encodes CASSEYFRQGKGEKLFF.

J is TRBJ1-1 and V is TRBV6-1, with D possibly matching TRBD1 (5 bases). Germline V lookup: CDR1 MNHNS, CDR2 SASEGT. This CDR3 is built from 13 residues. V was pared by 4 bases and J by 2 bases, with 8 bases between. CDR3 region: CASSVRGNTEAFF. The CDR3 DNA follows: TGTGCCAGCAGTGTAAGGGGTAACACTGAAGCTTTCTTT.

The chain is built from TRBV10-3 and TRBJ2-1, with TRBD1 matching over 10 bases. The CDR3 totals 15 residues. V shed 3 bases and J 5 bases; nucleotides not matched to a gene: 4. CDR1 ENHRY and CDR2 SYGVKD come from the germline V gene. The CDR3 DNA sequence: TGTGCCATCAGTGAATCCGGGACAGGGGACAATGAGCAGTTCTTC. Its protein is CAISESGTGDNEQFF.